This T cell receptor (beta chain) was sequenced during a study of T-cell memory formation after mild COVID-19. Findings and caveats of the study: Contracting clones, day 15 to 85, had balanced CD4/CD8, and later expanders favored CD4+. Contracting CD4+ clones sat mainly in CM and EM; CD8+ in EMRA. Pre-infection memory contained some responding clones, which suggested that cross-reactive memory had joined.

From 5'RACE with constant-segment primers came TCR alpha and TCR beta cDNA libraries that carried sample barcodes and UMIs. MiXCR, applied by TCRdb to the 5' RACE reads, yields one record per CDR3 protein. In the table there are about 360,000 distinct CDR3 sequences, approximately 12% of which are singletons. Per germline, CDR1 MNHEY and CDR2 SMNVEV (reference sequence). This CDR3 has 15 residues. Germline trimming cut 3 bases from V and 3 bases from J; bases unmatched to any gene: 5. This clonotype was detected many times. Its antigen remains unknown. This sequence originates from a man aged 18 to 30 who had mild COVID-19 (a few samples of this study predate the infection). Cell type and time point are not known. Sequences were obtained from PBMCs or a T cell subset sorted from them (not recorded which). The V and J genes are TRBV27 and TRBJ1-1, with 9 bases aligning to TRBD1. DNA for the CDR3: TGTGCCAGCAGTTTTGAGGGACAGGGTCACACTGAAGCTTTCTTT. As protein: CASSFEGQGHTEAFF.